This T cell receptor (beta chain) was observed in a study of Graves' ophthalmopathy and Graves' hyperthyroidism. About the study: Sampling took place at initial diagnosis, with peripheral blood obtained before any treatment.

RNA transcripts served as template for amplifying TCR beta CDR3 sequences. An initial RT-PCR round employing HTBI primers preceded a second-round multiplex PCR. TCRdb reanalysed the multiplex PCR reads using MiXCR and keeps one entry per CDR3 protein. This repertoire shows about half a million distinct CDR3 sequences, 13% to 15% found once; its top ten account for approximately 9.8%. Trimming removed 0 bases at V and 1 base at J, with 13 bases between. Germline V gives CDR1 SGHTA, CDR2 FQGNSA. The CDR3 runs to 16 residues. Patients with other autoimmune diseases, uncontrolled infections, pregnancy or lactation were excluded. General study points: Most clonotypes expanded in thyroid above 0.001 frequency were present in blood too.

This clonotype was detected many times. As yet, its antigen is unknown. The chain combines TRBV7-2 with TRBJ2-7; a weak D match, TRBD2 (6 bases). This receptor was taken from a woman in her thirties with Graves' ophthalmopathy. Sequencing was performed on blood. CDR3 in amino acids: CASSLAGDWTSYEQYF. The CDR3 bases are TGTGCCAGCAGCTTAGCGGGGGACTGGACGTCCTACGAGCAGTACTTC.